The 21 T cell receptor beta chains below come from one sample, sequenced in a study of OX40 agonist ivuxolimab in advanced cancers. Measured with immunoSEQ multiplex PCR; TCRdb has only the in-frame clones, and not every one. Of approximately 77,000 clones in the sample, around 93% were seen once. The source material was CD4+ or CD8+ T cells sorted from blood, sampled in a trial of the OX40 agonist ivuxolimab. Receptors originate from an adult with an advanced solid tumor such as melanoma, head and neck, liver or kidney cancer.

The chain employs TRBV11-2 and TRBJ2-7; TRBD1 aligns across 8 bases. V was clipped by 0 bases and J by 6 bases; unmatched bases: 10. This CDR3 is 16 amino acids long. CDR1 and CDR2 (germline): SGHAT, FQNNGV. CDR3 nucleotides: TGTGCCAGCAGCTTAGATGCAGGGGGCGCTGGGCGCGAGCAGTACTTC. Encoded protein: CASSLDAGGAGREQYF.

The gene calls are TRBV5-1 and TRBJ2-2; 7 positions match TRBD1. Germline CDR1 reads SGHRS; CDR2 reads YFSETQ. The CDR3 loop spans 14 amino acids. The V gene end was trimmed by 6 bases and the J gene end by 7 bases; junction bases not matched to a gene: 9. The CDR3 DNA is TGCGCCAGCATCCTCGGACAGGCCGGCGGGGAGCTGTTTTTT. The encoded protein is CASILGQAGGELFF.

The genes are TRBV10-3 and TRBJ1-2; tentatively, D is TRBD1 (5 bases). With 10 bases removed from V and 3 bases from J, the gap between germline ends came to 15 bases. There are 13 residues in the CDR3. CDR1 is ENHRY, CDR2 SYGVKD, per germline. CDR3 in amino acids: CATTPEGYYGYTF. DNA for the CDR3: TGTGCCACCACTCCGGAGGGGTACTATGGCTACACCTTC.

The chain carries TRBV7-6 and TRBJ2-7, with TRBD1 as a possible D gene (5 bases). Germline V CDR1 and CDR2: SGHVS, FNYEAQ. The V end was cut by 5 bases, the J end by 4 bases, with 21 bases between. This CDR3 has 16 amino acids. CDR3 coding DNA: TGTGCCAGCAGCCTACAGGAGCCGGCGGAGCCTTACGAGCAGTACTTC. This gives the protein CASSLQEPAEPYEQYF.

This rearrangement joins TRBV19 to TRBJ2-7; a possible D gene is TRBD2 (5 bases). This CDR3 has 13 amino acids. CDR1 is LNHDA and CDR2 is SQIVND in the germline V gene (reference sequence). The V end lost 1 base, the J end lost 4 bases, and 8 bases lay between the germline ends. The CDR3, as DNA: TGTGCCAGTAGTATAGGAACTAGATACGAGCAGTACTTC. This encodes CASSIGTRYEQYF.

The chain has TRBV10-3 and TRBJ1-4; 7 bases map to TRBD1. Germline trimming cut 6 bases from V and 9 bases from J; bases unmatched to any gene: 7. Germline CDR1 reads ENHRY; CDR2 reads SYGVKD. The CDR3 length is 13 residues. The CDR3 spells CAISTGAEKKLFF. In DNA, the CDR3 is TGTGCCATCAGCACAGGGGCTGAGAAAAAACTGTTTTTT.

The table lists this clone with a count of one. The chain couples TRBV25-1 to TRBJ1-4, with 7 nucleotides matching TRBD1. The CDR3 sequence is 17 residues long. Germline CDR1 is MGHDK and CDR2 is SYGVNS. Trimming at V came to 4 bases and at J to 7 bases, leaving 15 bases not matched to a gene. CDR3 sequence (DNA): TGTGCCAGCAGTGTGTACAGGGGTGGCGGGCAGGGTGAAAAACTGTTTTTT. The encoded protein is CASSVYRGGGQGEKLFF.

The V and J genes are TRBV5-1 and TRBJ2-3, with 10 bases identical to TRBD1. Per the germline V gene, CDR1 is SGHRS and CDR2 is YFSETQ. This CDR3 has 14 amino acids. Losses at the gene ends were 7 bases for V and 5 bases for J; bases not matched to a gene: 7. CDR3 sequence (DNA): TGCGCCAGCGGGGGACAGGGGACGATAGATACGCAGTATTTT. It codes for CASGGQGTIDTQYF. The full variable domain, its missing parts supplied by reference TRBV5-1 and TRBJ2-3, is KAGVTQTPRYLIKTRGQQVTLSCSPISGHRSVSWYQQTPGQGLQFLFEYFSETQRNKGNFPGRFSGRQFSNSRSEMNVSTLELGDSALYLCASGGQGTIDTQYFGPGTRLTVL.

As concerns this clone: Other DNA sequences within the sample encode an identical CDR3. The CDR3 spells CASSLGGGSYEQYF. DNA for the CDR3: TGTGCCAGCAGCTTAGGTGGGGGCTCCTACGAGCAGTACTTC. The V call is TRBV7-9, the J call TRBJ2-7, with D possibly being TRBD1 or TRBD2 (5 bases each). V was cut by 1 base and J by 0 bases, with 7 bases left in between. This CDR3 is 14 amino acids long. The germline gives CDR1 SEHNR, CDR2 FQNEAQ (reference sequence).

The V call is TRBV30, the J call TRBJ1-1; D gene ambiguous. Germline-derived CDR1 and CDR2 are GTSNPN and SVGIG (reference sequence). Trimming took off 2 bases at V and 2 bases at J, with 9 bases between the two ends. The CDR3 contains 13 residues. The CDR3, as DNA: TGTGCCTGGAGTCGGGTCCGTAACACTGAAGCTTTCTTT. Encoded protein: CAWSRVRNTEAFF.

This chain uses TRBV6-1 with TRBJ2-2; D is uncertain. Between the trimmed V and J ends, which lost 8 bases and 6 bases, there was a span of 7 bases. The germline gives CDR1 MNHNS, CDR2 SASEGT. The CDR3 is made up of 11 amino acids. The CDR3 protein is CASARAGELFF. CDR3 nucleotides: TGTGCCAGCGCCCGGGCCGGGGAGCTGTTTTTT.

The CDR3 DNA is TGCAGCGTTGACCCGTACAATGAGCAGTTCTTC. Its protein product is CSVDPYNEQFF. The V call is TRBV29-1, the J call TRBJ2-1; D is ambiguous. V lost 3 bases, J lost 4 bases, and 4 bases lay in between. CDR3 length: 11 amino acids. Germline CDR1 reads SQVTM; CDR2 reads ANQGSEA.

The V call is TRBV15, the J call TRBJ2-3; D possibly matches TRBD1 or TRBD2 (5 bases each). The CDR3 consists of 15 residues. Germline V lookup: CDR1 LNHNV, CDR2 YYDKDF (reference sequence). V was shortened by 6 bases and J by 2 bases, with 15 bases between the two germline ends. The CDR3 DNA is TGTGCCACCAGGATAACAGGAGGCGCCACAGATACGCAGTATTTT. Translated, it gives CATRITGGATDTQYF.

The CDR3 sequence is CASSERKGQGKVGNQPQHF. The CDR3 bases are TGTGCCAGCAGCGAACGGAAGGGGCAGGGCAAGGTAGGGAATCAGCCCCAGCATTTT. The chain joins TRBV21-1 to TRBJ1-5; no check of the table's D call, TRBD1, against the DNA was made. TRBV21-1 is deemed a pseudogene. This CDR3 spans 19 amino acids.

In DNA form, the CDR3 reads TGTGCCAGCAACCCGGTGGGGGGCCAAGAGACCCAGTACTTC. This translates into CASNPVGGQETQYF. The chain links TRBV11-2 to TRBJ2-5, with D tentatively TRBD2 (6 bases). This CDR3 has 14 amino acids. CDR1 and CDR2 (germline): SGHAT, FQNNGV. V lost 7 bases to trimming and J lost 1 base, with 13 bases between them.

This clone occurred a few times. J is TRBJ2-2 and V is TRBV7-9; TRBD1 aligns across 7 bases. Germline values: CDR1 SEHNR, CDR2 FQNEAQ (reference sequence). The CDR3 contains 14 residues. Unmatched junction bases numbered 6, after V lost 4 bases and J lost 7 bases. CDR3 region: CASSSNTGVGELFF. The CDR3 nucleotides are TGTGCCAGCAGCTCCAATACAGGGGTCGGGGAGCTGTTTTTT.

The rearrangement uses TRBV5-1 and TRBJ2-6; D may be TRBD1 (5 bases). The CDR3 has 15 residues. The V gene's germline CDR1 is SGHRS and CDR2 YFSETQ. Trimming shortened V by 4 bases and J by 0 bases, and 8 bases separated the two germline ends. DNA for the CDR3: TGCGCCAGCAGCATGACAGCCTCTGGGGCCAACGTCCTGACTTTC. Residues: CASSMTASGANVLTF. Drawing the rest from reference TRBV5-1 and TRBJ2-6, the complete variable domain is KAGVTQTPRYLIKTRGQQVTLSCSPISGHRSVSWYQQTPGQGLQFLFEYFSETQRNKGNFPGRFSGRQFSNSRSEMNVSTLELGDSALYLCASSMTASGANVLTFGAGSRLTVL.

The chain combines TRBV10-3 with TRBJ2-3; 13 nucleotides line up with TRBD2. Trimming cost V 2 bases and J 2 bases; bases outside gene matches: 1. This CDR3 is built from 16 residues. Germline lookup yields CDR1 ENHRY and CDR2 SYGVKD. The CDR3 DNA sequence: TGTGCCATCAGTGAGGGGACTAGCGGGGTCACAGATACGCAGTATTTT. Its protein product is CAISEGTSGVTDTQYF.

This chain uses TRBV30 with TRBJ2-5; D gene uncertain. There are 11 residues in the CDR3. The V gene lost 0 bases and the J gene lost 4 bases, with 3 bases spanning the gap. Germline V CDR1 and CDR2: GTSNPN, SVGIG (reference sequence). CDR3 region: CAWSVRETQYF. CDR3 bases: TGTGCCTGGAGTGTAAGAGAGACCCAGTACTTC.

V gene TRBV7-2 combines with J gene TRBJ1-5, with D unresolved. V was clipped by 2 bases and J by 7 bases, with 12 bases between them. The CDR3 totals 14 residues. Germline values: CDR1 SGHTA, CDR2 FQGNSA. CDR3 protein: CASSLRGIWQPQHF. The DNA for the CDR3 is TGTGCCAGCAGCTTACGAGGGATCTGGCAGCCCCAGCATTTT.

The V gene is TRBV27, the J gene TRBJ1-4; D is ambiguous. The CDR3 runs 14 residues. Trimming shortened V by 6 bases and J by 8 bases, and 16 bases separated the two germline ends. CDR1 and CDR2 from the germline V gene are MNHEY and SMNVEV (reference sequence). The CDR3 sequence is CASRAGKDYEKLFF. The CDR3 region has the DNA TGTGCCAGCAGAGCGGGGAAAGATTACGAAAAACTGTTTTTT.